This T cell receptor (beta chain) was sequenced for a study of OX40 agonist ivuxolimab in advanced cancers. As for the study in general: At doses from 0.01 to 10 mg/kg, patients were given intravenous ivuxolimab every 2 weeks.

Data came from immunoSEQ multiplex PCR; TCRdb stores just in-frame clones and leaves some out. The sample has approximately 65,000 clones; about 82% are singletons. Notes on this clone: Its target is not known.

The germline CDR1 and CDR2 sequences are MDHEN and SYDVKM. Trimming took 2 bases from V and 4 from J, leaving 11 bases between them. The CDR3 extends over 14 amino acids. On cycle 4 day 1 and cycle 7 day 1, as well as at baseline, blood was sampled. Study results and limitations: On average, CD8+ T cells had more expanded clones than CD4+. At doses 0.1 to 3.0 mg/kg, CD4+ and CD8+ clones expanded.

The rearrangement joins TRBV28 to TRBJ1-2; no firm D call. The sequences come from CD4+ or CD8+ T cells sorted from blood, collected in a trial of the OX40 agonist ivuxolimab. The sequence came from an adult with an advanced solid tumor such as melanoma, head and neck, liver or kidney cancer. CDR3 sequence: CASSLIEGIYGYTF. As DNA, the CDR3 is TGTGCCAGCAGTTTAATCGAAGGCATCTATGGCTACACCTTC.